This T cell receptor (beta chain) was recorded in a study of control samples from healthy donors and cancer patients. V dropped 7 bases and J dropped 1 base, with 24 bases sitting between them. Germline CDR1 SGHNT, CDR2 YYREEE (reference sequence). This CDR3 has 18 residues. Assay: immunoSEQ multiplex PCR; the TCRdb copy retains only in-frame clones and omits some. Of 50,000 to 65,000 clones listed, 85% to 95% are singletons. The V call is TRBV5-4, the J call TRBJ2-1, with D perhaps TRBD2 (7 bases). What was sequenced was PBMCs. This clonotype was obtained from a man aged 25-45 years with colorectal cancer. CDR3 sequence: CASSRDGGPKGSYNEQFF. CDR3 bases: TGTGCCAGCTCCAGGGACGGGGGGCCCAAAGGGTCCTACAATGAGCAGTTCTTC.